This T cell receptor (beta chain) comes out of a study of siplizumab effects on memory and regulatory T cells. Findings and caveats of the study: Naive T cells apparently outstripped memory cells in diversity and seemed major alloresponse contributors. The mapping of alloreactive clones to unstimulated subsets covered only a minor fraction of them. For mappable alloreactive CD4+ clones, the mean Treg-derived fraction was roughly 70% with siplizumab and 26.9% in controls. Suppressive capability of dividing Tregs from siplizumab cultures went unverified.

TCRdb keeps only in-frame clones here, not all; method: immunoSEQ multiplex PCR. Here the sample spans over 85,000 clones, approximately 93% being singletons. With respect to this clone: The antigen is not known.

The CDR3 has 13 amino acids. Trimming removed 1 base from V and 9 bases from J, with 14 bases in between. Germline lookup yields CDR1 SGHDT and CDR2 YYEEEE. The rearrangement links TRBV5-6 to TRBJ2-7; D unclear. The sequence was obtained from a human donor in good health. Sequencing input: CD8+ T cells sorted from blood. CDR3: CASSLLASRVQYF. For the CDR3, the DNA is TGTGCCAGCAGCTTGTTAGCCTCAAGGGTGCAGTACTTC.